This T cell receptor (beta chain) was sequenced for a study of tumor-infiltrating lymphocytes in oesophageal squamous cell carcinoma. This clonotype was detected ten times or more. TCRdb used MiXCR to reprocess the PCR reads, holding one entry per CDR3 protein. The sample records under 20,000 distinct CDR3 sequences, approximately 54% being singletons. The sequenced sample was esophageal tumor tissue. This TCR was sampled from a female donor with esophageal squamous cell carcinoma.

The CDR3 DNA is TGTGCCAGCAGCCTGGGCCAGCAGACTGCTAACTATGGCTACACCTTC. Amino acids: CASSLGQQTANYGYTF. This chain uses TRBV9 with TRBJ1-2, with unresolved D. V was clipped by 4 bases and J by 0 bases, with 16 bases between them. The length of the CDR3 is 16 residues. CDR1 is SGDLS and CDR2 is YYNGEE in the germline V gene.